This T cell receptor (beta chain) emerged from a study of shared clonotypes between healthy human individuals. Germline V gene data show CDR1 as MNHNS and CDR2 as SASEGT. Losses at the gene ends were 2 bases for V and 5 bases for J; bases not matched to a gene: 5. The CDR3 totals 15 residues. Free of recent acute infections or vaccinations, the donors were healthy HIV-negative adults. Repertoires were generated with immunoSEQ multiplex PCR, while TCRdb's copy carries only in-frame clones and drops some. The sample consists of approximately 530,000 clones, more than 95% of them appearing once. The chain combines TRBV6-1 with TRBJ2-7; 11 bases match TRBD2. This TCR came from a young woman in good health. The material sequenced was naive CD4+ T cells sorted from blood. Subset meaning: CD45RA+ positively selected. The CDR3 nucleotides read TGTGCCAGCAGTGAACAACTAGCGGGAGTCCACGAGCAGTACTTC. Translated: CASSEQLAGVHEQYF.